Listed below are T cell receptor beta chains from one sample, sequenced in a study of T-cell memory formation after mild COVID-19. TCRdb analysed the 5' RACE reads with MiXCR anew, one entry per CDR3 protein. Of roughly 110,000 distinct CDR3 sequences listed, over 10% were seen once; the top ten hold around 25%. The sample consisted of PBMCs or a T cell subset sorted from them (not recorded which). The receptor source for this set is an adult woman who had mild COVID-19 (a few samples of this study predate the infection). Cell type and time point are not known. CDR3s include the opening cysteine and the closing phenylalanine or tryptophan. Fields, in order: clone size, D gene, J gene, V gene, CDR3 DNA, CDR3 protein. The D gene is left open where the match is weak. Some rows have no size entry. The others give once, few or many, or a class for an expanded clone.

NA | TRBD1 | TRBJ2-7 | TRBV30 | TGTGCCTCGGGACAGACCTACGAGCAGTACTTC | CASGQTYEQYF
few | NA | TRBJ1-1 | TRBV7-8 | TGTGCCAGCAGCTGGTCGAGTAGGGAGACTGAAGCTTTCTTT | CASSWSSRETEAFF
few | NA | TRBJ1-2 | TRBV4-1 | TGCGCCAGCAGCCCCCCGCTCGGTAACTATGGCTACACCTTC | CASSPPLGNYGYTF
NA | NA | TRBJ2-7 | TRBV7-9 | TGTGCCAGCAGCCCCCCCGGTGGTGGGGACCGCTACGAGCAGTACTTC | CASSPPGGGDRYEQYF
few | NA | TRBJ2-7 | TRBV5-1 | TGCGCCAGCAGCGCCGCGGTGAATGACGAGCAGTACTTC | CASSAAVNDEQYF
NA | NA | TRBJ1-3 | TRBV18 | TGTGCCAGCTCACCTTCCGGGACCGGGGGAAACACCATATATTTT | CASSPSGTGGNTIYF
few | NA | TRBJ2-3 | TRBV15 | TGTGCCACCAGCAGAGATGACCTGGATACGCAGTATTTT | CATSRDDLDTQYF
few | TRBD2 | TRBJ2-1 | TRBV7-8 | TGTGCCAGCAGCCCCTTTGGACTAGCGGGAGACAATGAGCAGTTCTTC | CASSPFGLAGDNEQFF
few | NA | TRBJ2-1 | TRBV6-2/TRBV6-3 | TGTGCCAGCAGTTACTACGGGGCGGGAAGGGAATTGGAGCAGTTCTTC | CASSYYGAGRELEQFF
NA | TRBD2 | TRBJ2-3 | TRBV7-3 | TGTGCCAGCAGCCACCCGCCTAGCGGGGTGTCAGATACGCAGTATTTT | CASSHPPSGVSDTQYF
few | TRBD1 | TRBJ2-1 | TRBV4-3 | TGCGCCAGCAGCCAAGATCTAGGAACAGGGGGAAATGAGCAGTTCTTC | CASSQDLGTGGNEQFF
NA | TRBD2 | TRBJ2-1 | TRBV4-1 | TGCGCCAGCAGCCCCTATGTGCTAGCGGGGGGTTTCGATGAGCAGTTCTTC | CASSPYVLAGGFDEQFF
few | NA | TRBJ2-3 | TRBV5-1 | TGCGCCAGCAGCCTTCGTGGAGTAGTCACAGATACGCAGTATTTT | CASSLRGVVTDTQYF
NA | NA | TRBJ1-5 | TRBV9 | TGTGCCAGCAGCGCCGGGGGGTCAGGTCAGCCCCAGCATTTT | CASSAGGSGQPQHF
many | TRBD1 | TRBJ2-7 | TRBV4-3 | TGCGCCAGCAGCTGGTACCGGGACAGGGTCTACGAGCAGTACTTC | CASSWYRDRVYEQYF
many | TRBD1 | TRBJ1-2 | TRBV29-1 | TGCAGCGTTGGGGACAGGGCCGATGGCTACACCTTC | CSVGDRADGYTF
many | NA | TRBJ2-3 | TRBV7-9 | TGTGCCAGCAGCTTTAACAGCCTGACAGATACGCAGTATTTT | CASSFNSLTDTQYF
NA | NA | TRBJ2-1 | TRBV6-2/TRBV6-3 | TGTGCCAGCAGTTACCAGGGGTTAGTGAATGAGCAGTTCTTC | CASSYQGLVNEQFF
few | TRBD1 | TRBJ1-1 | TRBV6-5 | TGTGCCAGCAGTACATACAGGGGTCAAGCTTTCTTT | CASSTYRGQAFF